This TCR beta chain was obtained from a study of T cell responses to AZD1222 COVID-19 vaccine. For this clone: What it recognizes is unknown. Different DNA sequences within this sample yield the same CDR3.

Study findings and constraints: CD4 TCRs linked to vaccination spanned spike, dominating at 160-218 and 743-854. After the peak T cell response, and only then, were repertoires sampled. Donors were chiefly white British, with a greater number of females, and clonal diversity was perhaps underestimated.

Sequencing used immunoSEQ multiplex PCR; TCRdb keeps in-frame clones, though not all of them. Here the sample spans about 270,000 clones, around 92% being singletons. Trimming removed 4 bases at V and 0 bases at J, with 7 bases between. Germline CDR1 is SGHRS and CDR2 is YFSETQ. The CDR3 runs 14 residues. The clonotype originates from an adult who received the AZD1222 COVID-19 vaccine. The genes are TRBV5-1 and TRBJ2-2; maybe TRBD1 (5 bases). Material: peripheral blood, obtained 28 days after the second AZD1222 dose. CDR3 DNA sequence: TGCGCCAGCAGCCCAGGGTCGAACACCGGGGAGCTGTTTTTT. Its protein product is CASSPGSNTGELFF.